This T cell receptor beta chain was retrieved from a study of cytomegalovirus exposure and HLA in healthy donors. Study outcomes and limitations: The study reported that TCR beta sequences accurately predicted HLA-A and HLA-B alleles in most subjects.

As concerns this clone: What it binds is not known.

Germline loops: CDR1 LNHDA, CDR2 SQIVND (reference sequence). The CDR3 extends over 15 amino acids. Trimming removed 6 bases from V and 1 base from J, with 12 bases in between. The PCR contained 60 Vbeta and 13 Jbeta primers. Clones were read by immunoSEQ multiplex PCR, and TCRdb kept only the in-frame ones, dropping some. Here the sample spans approximately 150,000 clones, around 80% being singletons. The chain combines TRBV19 with TRBJ2-2; a possible D gene is TRBD1 (7 bases). What was sequenced was PBMCs. The sequence was collected from a man aged 25 to 45 in good health and CMV-seropositive. The CDR3 DNA is TGTGCCAGTAGCATGCGGGACAGGAACACCGGGGAGCTGTTTTTT. Translation: CASSMRDRNTGELFF.